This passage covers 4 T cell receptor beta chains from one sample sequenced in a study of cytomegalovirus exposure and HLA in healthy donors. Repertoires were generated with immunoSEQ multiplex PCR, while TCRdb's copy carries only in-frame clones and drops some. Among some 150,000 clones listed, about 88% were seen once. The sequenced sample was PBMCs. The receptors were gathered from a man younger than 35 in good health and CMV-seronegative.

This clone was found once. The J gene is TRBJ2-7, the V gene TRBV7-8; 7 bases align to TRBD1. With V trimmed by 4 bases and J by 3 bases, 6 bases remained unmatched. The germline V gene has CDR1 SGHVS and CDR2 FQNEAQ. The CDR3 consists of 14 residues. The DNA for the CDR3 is TGTGCCAGCAGCTGGACAGGATATGGCTACGAGCAGTACGTC. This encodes CASSWTGYGYEQYV.

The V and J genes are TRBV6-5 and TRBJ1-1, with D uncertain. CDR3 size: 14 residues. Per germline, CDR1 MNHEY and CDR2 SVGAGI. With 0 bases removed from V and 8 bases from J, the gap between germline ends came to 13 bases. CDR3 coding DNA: TGTGCCAGCAGTTACTCGAGCTTTCGGTACGAAGCTTTCTTT. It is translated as CASSYSSFRYEAFF.

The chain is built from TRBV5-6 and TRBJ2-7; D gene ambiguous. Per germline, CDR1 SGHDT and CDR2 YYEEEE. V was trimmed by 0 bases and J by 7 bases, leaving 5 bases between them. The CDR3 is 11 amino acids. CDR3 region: CASSLATEQYF. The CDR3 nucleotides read TGTGCCAGCAGCTTGGCTACGGAGCAGTACTTC.

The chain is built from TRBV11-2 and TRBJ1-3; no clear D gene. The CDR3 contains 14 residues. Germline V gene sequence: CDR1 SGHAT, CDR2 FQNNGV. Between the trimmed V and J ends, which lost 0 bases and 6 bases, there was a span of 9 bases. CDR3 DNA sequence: TGTGCCAGCAGCTTAGAAAGGACTGAAAACACCATATATTTT. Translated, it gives CASSLERTENTIYF.